This entry concerns a single T cell receptor (beta chain). Methods used by the authors: Counts of nucleated cells, estimated from reference gene primer amplification, were obtained. The assay was immunoSEQ multiplex PCR, and TCRdb's table has in-frame clones only and misses some. Clone size and the V and J calls come from that table; the DNA yielded D and trimming. The table includes under 350,000 clones, 83% detected once. Germline V gene data show CDR1 as MNHEY and CDR2 as SVGAGI. This CDR3 comprises 13 residues. The V end lost 6 bases, the J end lost 1 base, and 9 bases lay between the germline ends. The data stem from a study of blood T cell repertoires in COVID-19. Across the whole study: From the United States, Italy and Spain came samples of acute and convalescent COVID-19. In each case, the material was cDNA or gDNA derived from T cells, B-cell-depleted T cells, or PBMCs.

The rearrangement links TRBV6-5 to TRBJ1-1; D is unresolved. This receptor was identified in a man in his 60s who had recovered from COVID-19. The specimen sequenced was peripheral blood. The chain's CDR3 is CASSWSGNTEAFF. CDR3 DNA sequence: TGTGCCAGCAGCTGGAGTGGGAACACTGAAGCTTTCTTT.